This T cell receptor beta chain was recovered during a study of neurological immune-mediated disorders (dated by TCRdb to between 2019 and 2020). Regarding the research as a whole: Among the approximately 34 multiple sclerosis patients, approximately 30 had relapsing-remitting MS and 3 had secondary progressive MS. Peripheral blood TCR-beta repertoires from patients with HTLV-I-associated myelopathy (HAM/TSP), patients with multiple sclerosis, and healthy controls were compared in the study using UMI-based sequencing. The approximately 110 TCR-beta libraries included longitudinal samples, technical triplicates and paired sorted CD4+ and CD8+ T-cell subsets alongside PBMC samples. The cohort was made up of approximately 69 subjects, consisting of roughly 15 HAM/TSP patients, roughly 35 multiple sclerosis patients and roughly 20 healthy controls. General study outcomes and caveats: Expanded clones from different subjects shared no identical CDR3 amino acid sequences, which suggests that TCR-beta repertoires were private in all groups. Phylogenetic analysis grouped repertoires from 18 of 34 MS patients into a cluster of related CDR3 sequences, suggesting a possible repertoire-level signature. No association of the MS cluster with clinical or MRI features was observed, and the need for larger cohorts was stated by the authors. TCR clonal expansion was greatest in HAM/TSP patients and smallest in MS patients, who ranked below even healthy controls.

The cysteine opens and the phenylalanine closes a CDR3 of 15 amino acids. The CDR3 DNA has 45 bases and is translated from base 1. Per the germline V gene, SGHRS is the CDR1 and YFSETQ is the CDR2. V is cut back by 2 bases and J by 3 bases, with 2 bases in the junction unmatched. This clonotype was observed at least ten times. This receptor's antigen is unknown. Within one base of it there is no much larger clone, and no base qualities were kept. To synthesize cDNA, template-switch 5'RACE was performed with a primer carrying a 10-nucleotide random unique molecular identifier so that each TCR transcript was tagged. Every sequencing run yielded over 170 million TCR-beta sequences covering 15-18 subjects. Total RNA was extracted with the RNeasy kit. The KAPA Real-time Library Amplification kit was used to amplify TCR-beta VDJ regions with primers targeting the TCR constant region and the 5'RACE anchor. Sample indexes and Illumina adaptors were added in a first PCR, after which library yield was increased in a second PCR. After purification with Ampure beads, the TCR product of roughly 650 bp was size-selected on a 2% E-gel SizeSelection system. Before pooling, library quality was checked on a Bioanalyzer, concentration was measured with Qubit, and libraries were quantified with the Kapa Library Quantification kit. Paired-end 2 x 150 bp sequencing of the libraries was performed on an Illumina HiSeq 2500. To increase sequence diversity, roughly 23-30% phiX was spiked into each library pool. From the authors' description of their analysis: The UMI-based MiGEC pipeline processed quality-filtered reads and removed over 85% of raw TCR sequences during error correction. IMGT germline references were used for aligning VDJ genes, and each clonotype was defined as a unique CDR3 amino acid sequence together with its V-J genes. Clonal expansion, Shannon diversity and CDR3 relatedness were evaluated with VDJtools (CalcPairwiseDistances, ClusterSamples), while phylogenetic trees were built in CLCbio workbench. Clones with at least 8 unique UMIs were defined as expanded, with this threshold being based on coefficient-of-variation modelling across technical triplicates. TCRdb applied fastp at Q25 and MiXCR to the public reads, then kept only in-frame beta chains. Duplicate CDR3 protein sequences are folded into a single record with the most common DNA and genes. V and J calls and clone size were set by TCRdb, not the authors. The sample includes fewer than 45,000 distinct CDR3 sequences, with 2% to 3% observed a single time. The ten largest make up around 12% of the sample.

Unsorted PBMC libraries were generated from 2 million PBMCs stored in RNAlater at -80 °C until RNA extraction. The multiple sclerosis patients were enrolled in a US clinical protocol that used magnetic resonance imaging to evaluate disease progression. Peripheral blood underwent Ficoll-Hypaque density gradient centrifugation to isolate PBMCs, which were then cryopreserved in liquid nitrogen. The specimen sequenced was PBMCs. The TCR comes from a man aged 25-45 years with multiple sclerosis. The sequence joins TRBV5-1 to TRBJ2-1, and TRBD2 aligns with 10 junction nucleotides. The nucleotides are TGCGCCAGCAGCTTAGCGGGGGGGCTCTACAATGAGCAGTTCTTC. Translated, it gives CASSLAGGLYNEQFF.